The entry below gives a single TCR beta chain sequence along with its context. The antigen is unknown. The data are from a study of blood T cells in healthy people across ages. Study-level findings and limits: Researchers deemed the diversity estimates from one million T cells underestimates. Across samples, TCR beta diversity tracked strongly with naive T cell percentage. Not knowing donor CMV status may have confounded expanded clonotype changes.

The V and J ends lost 4 bases and 1 base respectively, with 7 bases between them. The CDR3 extends over 13 amino acids. The germline gives CDR1 MDHEN, CDR2 SYDVKM. The authors ran a second PCR of 7 to 11 cycles using a sample-barcoded 5' primer and a J-beta primer mix. From the 5' RACE reads, TCRdb called clonotypes with MiXCR, one entry per CDR3 protein. Among hundreds of thousands of distinct CDR3 sequences listed, approximately 21% were seen once. Sequences were obtained from blood. J is TRBJ2-5 and V is TRBV28; D unresolved. This clonotype was obtained from a man aged 65 to 85 in good health. The CDR3 DNA sequence: TGTGCCAGCAGTTCTGCCAGCCAAGAGACCCAGTACTTC. This sequence encodes CASSSASQETQYF.